This TCR beta chain was recorded in a study of blood T cell repertoires in COVID-19. Overall study: Acute-phase and convalescent COVID-19 samples originated in the United States, Italy and Spain.

TCRdb keeps only in-frame clones here, not all; method: immunoSEQ multiplex PCR. The data contain over 250,000 clones, 91% of them singletons. Germline loops: CDR1 SEHNR, CDR2 FQNEAQ (reference sequence). This CDR3 spans 16 amino acids. With V trimmed by 1 base and J by 0 bases, 3 bases remained unmatched. J is TRBJ2-1 and V is TRBV7-9; 7 positions match TRBD2. The sample was peripheral blood. The TCR comes from a young adult with COVID-19, enrolled during active disease. The CDR3 loop reads CASSLGAGSSYNEQFF. CDR3 nucleotide sequence: TGTGCCAGCAGCTTAGGAGCGGGAAGCTCCTACAATGAGCAGTTCTTC.